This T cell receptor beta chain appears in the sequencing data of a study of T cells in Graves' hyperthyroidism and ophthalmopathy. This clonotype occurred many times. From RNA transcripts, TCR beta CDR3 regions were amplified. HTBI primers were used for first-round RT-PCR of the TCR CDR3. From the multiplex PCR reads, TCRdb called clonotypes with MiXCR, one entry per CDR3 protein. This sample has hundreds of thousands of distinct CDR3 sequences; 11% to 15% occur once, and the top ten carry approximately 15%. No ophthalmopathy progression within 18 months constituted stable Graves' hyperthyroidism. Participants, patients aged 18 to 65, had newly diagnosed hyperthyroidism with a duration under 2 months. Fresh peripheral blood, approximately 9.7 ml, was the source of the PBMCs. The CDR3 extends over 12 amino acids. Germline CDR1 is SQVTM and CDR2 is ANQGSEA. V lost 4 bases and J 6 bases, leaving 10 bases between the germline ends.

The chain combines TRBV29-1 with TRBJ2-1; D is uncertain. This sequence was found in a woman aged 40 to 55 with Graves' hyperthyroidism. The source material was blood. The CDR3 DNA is TGCAGCGTTGCCCCCTATAGCAATGAGCAGTTCTTC. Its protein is CSVAPYSNEQFF.